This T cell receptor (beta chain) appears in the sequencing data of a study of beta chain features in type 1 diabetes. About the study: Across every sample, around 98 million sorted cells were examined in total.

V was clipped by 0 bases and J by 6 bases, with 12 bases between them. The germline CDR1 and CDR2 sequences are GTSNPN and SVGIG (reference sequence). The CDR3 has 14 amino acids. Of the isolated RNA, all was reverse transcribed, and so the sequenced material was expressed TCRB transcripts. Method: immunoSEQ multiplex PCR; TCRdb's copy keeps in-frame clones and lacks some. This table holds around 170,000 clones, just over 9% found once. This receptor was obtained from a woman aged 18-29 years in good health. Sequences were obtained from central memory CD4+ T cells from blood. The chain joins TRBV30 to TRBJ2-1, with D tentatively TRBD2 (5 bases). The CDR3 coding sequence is TGTGCCTGGAGTGTATTCGGGGTTGGCAATGAGCAGTTCTTC. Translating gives CAWSVFGVGNEQFF.